Listed below are T cell receptor beta chains from one sample, sequenced in a study of cytomegalovirus exposure and HLA in healthy donors. Using immunoSEQ multiplex PCR, the repertoire was profiled, and TCRdb retains in-frame clones only, with some absent. The sample carries some 77,000 clones, approximately 94% recorded once. The source material was PBMCs. The origin of the receptors is a man younger than 30 in good health and CMV-seropositive. CDR3s include the opening cysteine and the closing phenylalanine or tryptophan. A D gene is named only where the DNA matches it firmly. Not all rows give a size; the values are once, few, many and, for expanded clones, a class.

TRBJ2-5,.,TRBV27,.,TGTGCCAGCAGTCTCTACAGGGTATCCCAAGAGACCCAGTACTTC,CASSLYRVSQETQYF
TRBJ1-4,.,TRBV5-1,.,TGCGCCAGCAGCAAGGACGGAGGGAATGAAAAACTGTTTTTT,CASSKDGGNEKLFF
TRBJ2-7,.,TRBV6-1,.,TGTGCCAGCGGGGGGACCTGGACCTCCTACGAGCAGTACTTC,CASGGTWTSYEQYF
TRBJ2-2,.,TRBV10-1,TRBD2,TGCGCCAGCAGTGAAAGTCGGGGGGACACCGGGGAGCTGTTTTTT,CASSESRGDTGELFF
TRBJ1-1,once,TRBV6-5,TRBD1,TGTGCCAGCAGACCACAGGGGGCGATAGCTGAAGCTTTCTTT,CASRPQGAIAEAFF
TRBJ2-5,.,TRBV7-3,.,TGTGCCAGCAGCAGGGACAATCAAGAGACCCAGTACTTC,CASSRDNQETQYF
TRBJ2-1,.,TRBV28,TRBD2,TGTGCCAGCAGTTTCGGTCCGGGACTAGCTCATGAGCAGTTCTTC,CASSFGPGLAHEQFF
TRBJ2-5,.,TRBV18,TRBD1,TGTGCCAGCTCTCGGAGGACAGGGGGAGAGACCCAGTACTTC,CASSRRTGGETQYF
TRBJ1-5,.,TRBV14,.,TGTGCCAGCAGTCCGGGGGACAATCAGCCCCAGCATTTT,CASSPGDNQPQHF
TRBJ1-2,.,TRBV10-3,.,TGTGCCGTGGGACACCCTAACTATGGCTACACCTTC,CAVGHPNYGYTF